The present T cell receptor beta chain was sequenced within a study of PD-1 blockade in classical Hodgkin lymphoma. Sequencing used immunoSEQ multiplex PCR; TCRdb keeps in-frame clones, though not all of them. The data show under 20,000 clones, 87% seen once. Time point: newly diagnosed, previously untreated cHL patient sample. Study-wide points: As was reported, newly diagnosed patients showed lower baseline TCR diversity than healthy donors did. Repertoire differences lack defined causes, possibly disease activity or prior therapy.

V was cut by 0 bases and J by 3 bases, with 12 bases left in between. This CDR3 is 15 amino acids long. In germline, CDR1 is MGHRA, CDR2 YSYEKL. On this clone itself: Its antigen is unknown.

This receptor was obtained from a human donor with classical Hodgkin lymphoma. Sequenced: peripheral blood mononuclear cells (PBMCs). The chain carries TRBV4-1 and TRBJ2-7; D call uncertain. The CDR3 loop is CASSQERVGGYEQYF. The CDR3 DNA reads TGCGCCAGCAGCCAAGAAAGGGTGGGCGGCTACGAGCAGTACTTC.